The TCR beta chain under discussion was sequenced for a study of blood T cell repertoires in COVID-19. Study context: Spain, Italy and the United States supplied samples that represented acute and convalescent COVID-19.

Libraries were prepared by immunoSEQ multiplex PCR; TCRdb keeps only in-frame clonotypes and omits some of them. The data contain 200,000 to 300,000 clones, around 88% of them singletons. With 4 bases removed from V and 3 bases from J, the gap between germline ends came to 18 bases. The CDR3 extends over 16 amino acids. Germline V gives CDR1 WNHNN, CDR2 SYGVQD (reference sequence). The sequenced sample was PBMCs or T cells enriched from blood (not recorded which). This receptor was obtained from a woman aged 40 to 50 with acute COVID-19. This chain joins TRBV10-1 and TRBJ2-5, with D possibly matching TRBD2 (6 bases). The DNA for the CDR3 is TGCGCCAGCAGTGTTGGGGGGACGCGTCGAAAAGAGACCCAGTACTTC. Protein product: CASSVGGTRRKETQYF.